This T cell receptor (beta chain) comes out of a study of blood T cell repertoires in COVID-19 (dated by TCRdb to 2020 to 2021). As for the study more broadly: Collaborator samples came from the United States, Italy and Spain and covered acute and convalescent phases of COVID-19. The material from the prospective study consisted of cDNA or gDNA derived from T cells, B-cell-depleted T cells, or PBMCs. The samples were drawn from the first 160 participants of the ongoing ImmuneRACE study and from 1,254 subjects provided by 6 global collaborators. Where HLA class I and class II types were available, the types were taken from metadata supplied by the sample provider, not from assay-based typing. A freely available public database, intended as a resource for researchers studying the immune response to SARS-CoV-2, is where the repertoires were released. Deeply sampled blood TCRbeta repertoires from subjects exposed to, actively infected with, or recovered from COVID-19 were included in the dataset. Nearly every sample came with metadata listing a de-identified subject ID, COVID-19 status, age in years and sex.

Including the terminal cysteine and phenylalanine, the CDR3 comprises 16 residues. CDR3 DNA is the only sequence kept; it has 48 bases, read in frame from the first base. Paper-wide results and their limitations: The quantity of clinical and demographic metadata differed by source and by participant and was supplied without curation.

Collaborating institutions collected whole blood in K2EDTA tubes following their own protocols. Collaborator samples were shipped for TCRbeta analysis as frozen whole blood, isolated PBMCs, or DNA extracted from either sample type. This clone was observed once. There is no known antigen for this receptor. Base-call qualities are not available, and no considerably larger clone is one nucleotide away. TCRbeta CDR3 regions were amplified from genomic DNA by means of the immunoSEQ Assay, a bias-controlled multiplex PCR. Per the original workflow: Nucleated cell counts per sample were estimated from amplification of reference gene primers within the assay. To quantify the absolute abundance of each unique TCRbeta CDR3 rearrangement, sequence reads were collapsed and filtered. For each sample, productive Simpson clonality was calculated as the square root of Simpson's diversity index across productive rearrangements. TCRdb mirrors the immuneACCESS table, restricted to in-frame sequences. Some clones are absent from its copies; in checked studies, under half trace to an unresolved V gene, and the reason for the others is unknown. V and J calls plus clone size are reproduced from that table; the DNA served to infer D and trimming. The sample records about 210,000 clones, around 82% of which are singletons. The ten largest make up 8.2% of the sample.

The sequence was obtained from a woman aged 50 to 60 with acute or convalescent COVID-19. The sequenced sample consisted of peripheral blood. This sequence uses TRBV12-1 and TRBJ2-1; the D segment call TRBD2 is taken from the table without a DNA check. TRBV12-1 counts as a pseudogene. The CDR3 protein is CASSFVGLAVSHEQFF. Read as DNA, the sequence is TGTGCCAGCAGCTTCGTCGGACTAGCGGTTTCCCATGAGCAGTTCTTC.